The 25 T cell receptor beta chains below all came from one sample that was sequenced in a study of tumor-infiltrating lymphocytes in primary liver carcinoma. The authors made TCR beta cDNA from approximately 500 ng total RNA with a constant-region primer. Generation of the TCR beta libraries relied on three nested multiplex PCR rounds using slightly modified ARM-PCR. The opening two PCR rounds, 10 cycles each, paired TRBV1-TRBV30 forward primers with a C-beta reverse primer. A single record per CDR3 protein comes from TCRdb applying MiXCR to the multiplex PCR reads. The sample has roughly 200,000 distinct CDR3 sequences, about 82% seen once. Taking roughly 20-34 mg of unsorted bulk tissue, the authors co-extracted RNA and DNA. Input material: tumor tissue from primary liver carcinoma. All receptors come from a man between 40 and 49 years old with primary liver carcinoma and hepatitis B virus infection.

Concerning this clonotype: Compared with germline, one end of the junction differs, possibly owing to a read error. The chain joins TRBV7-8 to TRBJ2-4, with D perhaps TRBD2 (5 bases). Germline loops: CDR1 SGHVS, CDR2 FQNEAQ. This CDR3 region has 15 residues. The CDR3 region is CGILGSKGGKKIQYF. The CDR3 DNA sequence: TGTGGCATTTTGGGTTCGAAAGGAGGCAAAAAGATTCAGTACTTC.

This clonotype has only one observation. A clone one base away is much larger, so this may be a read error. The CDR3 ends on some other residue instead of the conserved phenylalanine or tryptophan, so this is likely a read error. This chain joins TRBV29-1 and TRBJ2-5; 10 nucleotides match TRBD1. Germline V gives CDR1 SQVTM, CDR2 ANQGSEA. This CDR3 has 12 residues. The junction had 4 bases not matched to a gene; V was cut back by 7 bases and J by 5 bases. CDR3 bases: TGCAGCGGGGGGGGACAGGGGGAGACCCAGTACTAC. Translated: CSGGGQGETQYY.

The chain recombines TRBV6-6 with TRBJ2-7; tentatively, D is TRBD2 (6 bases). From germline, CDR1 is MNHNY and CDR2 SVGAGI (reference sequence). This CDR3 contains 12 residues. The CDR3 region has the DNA TGTGCAGGCAGCCCCGGAGCGGGCGAGCAGTACTTC. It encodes CAGSPGAGEQYF.

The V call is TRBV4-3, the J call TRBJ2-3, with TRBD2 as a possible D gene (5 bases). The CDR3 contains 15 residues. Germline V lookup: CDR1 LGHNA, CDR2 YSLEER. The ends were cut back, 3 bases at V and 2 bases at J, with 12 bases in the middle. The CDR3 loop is CASSQQLEDTDTQYF. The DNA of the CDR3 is TGCGCCAGCAGCCAGCAACTAGAGGACACAGATACGCAGTATTTT.

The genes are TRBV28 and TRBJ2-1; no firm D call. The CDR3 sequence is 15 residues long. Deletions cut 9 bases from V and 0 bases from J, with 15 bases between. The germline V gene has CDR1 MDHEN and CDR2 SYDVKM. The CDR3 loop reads CASRLTFLSYNEQFF. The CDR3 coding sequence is TGTGCCAGTAGGCTGACCTTTCTCTCCTACAATGAGCAGTTCTTC. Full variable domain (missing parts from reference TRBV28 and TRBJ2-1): DVKVTQSSRYLVKRTGEKVFLECVQDMDHENMFWYRQDPGLGLRLIYFSYDVKMKEKGDIPEGYSVSREKKERFSLILESASTNQTSMYLCASRLTFLSYNEQFFGPGTRLTVL.

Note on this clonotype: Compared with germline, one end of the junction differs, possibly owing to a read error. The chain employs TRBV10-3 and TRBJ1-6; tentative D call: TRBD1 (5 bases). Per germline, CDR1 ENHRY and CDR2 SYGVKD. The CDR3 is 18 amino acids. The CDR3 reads CVISGASEGASNNSHLHF. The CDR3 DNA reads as TGTGTCATCAGTGGGGCGAGCGAGGGCGCGTCTAATAATTCACACCTCCACTTT.

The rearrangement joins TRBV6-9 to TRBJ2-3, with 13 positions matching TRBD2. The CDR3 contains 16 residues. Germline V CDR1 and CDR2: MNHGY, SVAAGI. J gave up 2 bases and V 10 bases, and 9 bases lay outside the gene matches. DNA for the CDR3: TGTGCCACTCGACTAGCGGGAGGTCCCCTCACAGATACGCAGTATTTT. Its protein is CATRLAGGPLTDTQYF.

The CDR3 DNA reads as TGCGCCAGCAGCCAAGACGGGTCAGGGCGCAGGGCCAACGTCCTGACTTTC. The encoded protein is CASSQDGSGRRANVLTF. The chain recombines TRBV4-3 with TRBJ2-6; D perhaps matches TRBD1 (5 bases). Germline CDR1 reads LGHNA; CDR2 reads YSLEER. CDR3 length: 17 residues. Trimming stripped 0 bases from V and 5 bases from J, with 14 bases between.

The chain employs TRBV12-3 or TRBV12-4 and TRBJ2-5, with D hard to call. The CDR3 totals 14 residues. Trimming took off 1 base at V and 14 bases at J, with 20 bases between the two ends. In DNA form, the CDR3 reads TGTGCCAGCAGTTTAGGAATCACTTCTCGGACCCGATACTTC. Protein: CASSLGITSRTRYF.

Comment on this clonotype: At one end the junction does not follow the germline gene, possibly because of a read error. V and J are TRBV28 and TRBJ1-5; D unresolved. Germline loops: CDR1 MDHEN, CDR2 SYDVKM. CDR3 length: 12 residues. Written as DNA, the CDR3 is TGTGTCAGCAATTTCGGCGGTCAGCCCCAGCATTTT. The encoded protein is CVSNFGGQPQHF. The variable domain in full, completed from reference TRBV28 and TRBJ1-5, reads DVKVTQSSRYLVKRTGEKVFLECVQDMDHENMFWYRQDPGLGLRLIYFSYDVKMKEKGDIPEGYSVSREKKERFSLILESASTNQTSMYLCVSNFGGQPQHFGDGTRLSIL.

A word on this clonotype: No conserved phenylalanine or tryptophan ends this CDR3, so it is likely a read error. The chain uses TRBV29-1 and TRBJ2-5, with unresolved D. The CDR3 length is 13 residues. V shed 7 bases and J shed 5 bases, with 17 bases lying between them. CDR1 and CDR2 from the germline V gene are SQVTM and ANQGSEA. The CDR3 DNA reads TGCAGCGCCGGAACATGGGTTTCGGAGACCCAGTACTTA. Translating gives CSAGTWVSETQYL.

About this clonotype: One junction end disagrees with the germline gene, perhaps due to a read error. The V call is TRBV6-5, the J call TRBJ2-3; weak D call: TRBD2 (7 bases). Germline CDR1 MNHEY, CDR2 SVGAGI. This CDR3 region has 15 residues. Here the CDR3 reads CAGNPGLGGTDTQYF. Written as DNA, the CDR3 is TGTGCCGGCAACCCAGGACTAGGGGGAACAGATACGCAATATTTT.

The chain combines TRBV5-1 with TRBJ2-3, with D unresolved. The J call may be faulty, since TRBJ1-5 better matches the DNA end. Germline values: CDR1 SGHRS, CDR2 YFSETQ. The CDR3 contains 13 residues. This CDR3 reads CASNPWDGDTQHF. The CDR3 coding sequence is TGCGCCAGCAACCCCTGGGATGGAGATACGCAGCATTTT.

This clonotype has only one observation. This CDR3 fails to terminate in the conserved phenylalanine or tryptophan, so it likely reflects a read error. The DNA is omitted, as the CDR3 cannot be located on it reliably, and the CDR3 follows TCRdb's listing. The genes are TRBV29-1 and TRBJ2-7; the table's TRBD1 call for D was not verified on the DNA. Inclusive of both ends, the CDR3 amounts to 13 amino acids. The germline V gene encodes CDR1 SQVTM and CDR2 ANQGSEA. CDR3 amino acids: CGVTVPLSYEQYI.

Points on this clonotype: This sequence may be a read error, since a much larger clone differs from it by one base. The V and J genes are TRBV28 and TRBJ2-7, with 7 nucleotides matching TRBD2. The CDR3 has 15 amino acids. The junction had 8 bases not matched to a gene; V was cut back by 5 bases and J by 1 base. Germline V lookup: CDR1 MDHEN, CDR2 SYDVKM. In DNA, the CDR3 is TGTGCCAGCAGTATACCCAAAGCGGGATCCTACGAGCAGTACTTC. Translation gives CASSIPKAGSYEQYF. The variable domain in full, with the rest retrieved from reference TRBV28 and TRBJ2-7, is DVKVTQSSRYLVKRTGEKVFLECVQDMDHENMFWYRQDPGLGLRLIYFSYDVKMKEKGDIPEGYSVSREKKERFSLILESASTNQTSMYLCASSIPKAGSYEQYFGPGTRLTVT.

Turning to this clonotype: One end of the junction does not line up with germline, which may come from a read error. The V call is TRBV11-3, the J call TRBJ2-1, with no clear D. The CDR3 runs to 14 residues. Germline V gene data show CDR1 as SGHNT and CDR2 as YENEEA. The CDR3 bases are TGTGCCAGAAGCTTAGGCCTCTCGAAGAATGAGCAGTTCTTC. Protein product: CARSLGLSKNEQFF. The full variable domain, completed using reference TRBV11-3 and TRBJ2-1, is EAGVVQSPRYKIIEKKQPVAFWCNPISGHNTLYWYLQNLGQGPELLIRYENEEAVDDSQLPKDRFSAERLKGVDSTLKIQPAELGDSAVYLCARSLGLSKNEQFFGPGTRLTVL.

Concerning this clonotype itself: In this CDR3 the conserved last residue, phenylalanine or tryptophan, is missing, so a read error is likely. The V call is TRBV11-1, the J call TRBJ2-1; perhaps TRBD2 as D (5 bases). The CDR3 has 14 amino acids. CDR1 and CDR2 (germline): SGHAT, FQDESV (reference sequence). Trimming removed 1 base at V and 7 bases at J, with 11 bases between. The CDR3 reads CASSLGSADNEQFV. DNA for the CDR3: TGTGCCAGCAGCTTAGGCTCAGCGGATAATGAGCAGTTCGTC.

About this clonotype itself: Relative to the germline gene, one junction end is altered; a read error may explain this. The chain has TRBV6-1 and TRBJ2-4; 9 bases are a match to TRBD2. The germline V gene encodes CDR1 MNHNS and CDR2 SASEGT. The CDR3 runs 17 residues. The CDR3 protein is CTSILLGAGGHQNILYF. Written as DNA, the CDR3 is TGTACCAGCATCCTCCTGGGGGCGGGAGGGCACCAAAACATTCTGTACTTC.

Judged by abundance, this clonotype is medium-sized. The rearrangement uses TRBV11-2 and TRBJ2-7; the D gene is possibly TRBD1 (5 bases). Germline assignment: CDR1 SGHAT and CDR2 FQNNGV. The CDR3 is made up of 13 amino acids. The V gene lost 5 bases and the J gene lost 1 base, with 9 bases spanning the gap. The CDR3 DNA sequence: TGTGCCAGCAGCCCTCGACAGTCCTACGAGCAGTACTTC. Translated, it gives CASSPRQSYEQYF.

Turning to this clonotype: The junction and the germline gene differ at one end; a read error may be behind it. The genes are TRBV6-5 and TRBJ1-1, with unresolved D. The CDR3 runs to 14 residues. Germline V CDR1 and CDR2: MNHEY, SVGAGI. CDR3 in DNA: TGTGCCGGCAGGCCGCGGGATAGGGACACTGAAGCTTTCTTT. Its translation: CAGRPRDRDTEAFF.

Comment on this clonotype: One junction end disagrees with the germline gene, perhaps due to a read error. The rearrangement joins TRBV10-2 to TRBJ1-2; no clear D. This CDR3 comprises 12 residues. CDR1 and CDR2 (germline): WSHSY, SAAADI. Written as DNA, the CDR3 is TGTGCCAGCACCCACAACCGTGATGGCTACACCTTC. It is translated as CASTHNRDGYTF.

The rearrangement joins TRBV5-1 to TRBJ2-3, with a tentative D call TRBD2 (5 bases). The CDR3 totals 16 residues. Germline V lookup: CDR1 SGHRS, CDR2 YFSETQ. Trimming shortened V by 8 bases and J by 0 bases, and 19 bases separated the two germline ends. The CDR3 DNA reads TGCGCCAGGAGCCTGGCGGGCAGGCTTAGCACAGATACGCAGTATTTT. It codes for CARSLAGRLSTDTQYF.

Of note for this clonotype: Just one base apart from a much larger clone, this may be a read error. The DNA of the CDR3 is TGTGCCTGGAGAGTAGGCCGCCCTGAAGCTTTCTTT. It codes for CAWRVGRPEAFF. This chain joins TRBV30 and TRBJ1-1; D ambiguous. CDR1 is GTSNPN, CDR2 SVGIG, per germline (reference sequence). The V and J ends lost 3 bases and 6 bases respectively, with 11 bases between them. This CDR3 comprises 12 residues.

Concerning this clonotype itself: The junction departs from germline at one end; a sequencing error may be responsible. CDR3 bases: TGTGCCATCAGCTGGGGAGGGGATGAGCAGTTCTTC. It translates to CAISWGGDEQFF. This chain links TRBV5-4 with TRBJ2-1; 7 bases are shared with TRBD2. Germline V gene lookup returns CDR1 SGHNT and CDR2 YYREEE (reference sequence). This CDR3 spans 12 amino acids.

The CDR3 spells CASSSSAEGYEQYF. As DNA, the CDR3 is TGTGCCAGCAGTAGCTCGGCAGAGGGCTACGAGCAGTACTTC. This chain uses TRBV6-5 with TRBJ2-7; TRBD2 might be the D (5 bases). V lost 5 bases, J lost 3 bases, and 14 bases lay in between. The germline V gene has CDR1 MNHEY and CDR2 SVGAGI. The CDR3 totals 14 residues.